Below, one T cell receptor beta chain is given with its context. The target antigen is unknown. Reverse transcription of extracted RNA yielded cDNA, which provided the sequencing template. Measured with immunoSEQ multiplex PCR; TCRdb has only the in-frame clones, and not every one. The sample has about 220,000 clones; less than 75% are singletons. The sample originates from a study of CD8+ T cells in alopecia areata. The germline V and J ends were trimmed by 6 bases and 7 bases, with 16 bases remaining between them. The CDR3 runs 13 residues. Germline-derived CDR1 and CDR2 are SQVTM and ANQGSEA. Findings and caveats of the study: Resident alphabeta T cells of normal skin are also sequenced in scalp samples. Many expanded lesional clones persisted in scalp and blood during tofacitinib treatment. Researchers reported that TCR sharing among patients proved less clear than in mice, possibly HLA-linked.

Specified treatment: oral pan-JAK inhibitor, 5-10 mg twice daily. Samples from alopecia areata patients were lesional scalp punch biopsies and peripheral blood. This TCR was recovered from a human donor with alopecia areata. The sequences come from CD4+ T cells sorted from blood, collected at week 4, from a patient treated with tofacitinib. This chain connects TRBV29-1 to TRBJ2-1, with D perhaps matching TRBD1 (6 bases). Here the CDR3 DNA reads TGCAGCGTCAAACCAGGGGTGAGAAATGAGCAGTTCTTC. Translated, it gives CSVKPGVRNEQFF.